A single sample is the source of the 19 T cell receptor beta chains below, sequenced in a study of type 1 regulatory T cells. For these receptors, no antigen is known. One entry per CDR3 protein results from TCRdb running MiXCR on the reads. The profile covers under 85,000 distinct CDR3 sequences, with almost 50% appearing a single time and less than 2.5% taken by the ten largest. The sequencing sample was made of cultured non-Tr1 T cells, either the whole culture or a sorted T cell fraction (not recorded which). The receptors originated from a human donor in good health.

CDR3 sequence reads: CASRASLTNSPLHF. CDR3 DNA sequence: TGTGCCAGCAGGGCATCGCTGACTAATTCACCCCTCCACTTT. The J gene is TRBJ1-6, the V gene TRBV6-1; D is unresolved. V was shortened by 6 bases and J by 6 bases, with 12 bases between the two germline ends. This CDR3 comprises 14 residues. The germline CDR1 and CDR2 sequences are MNHNS and SASEGT.

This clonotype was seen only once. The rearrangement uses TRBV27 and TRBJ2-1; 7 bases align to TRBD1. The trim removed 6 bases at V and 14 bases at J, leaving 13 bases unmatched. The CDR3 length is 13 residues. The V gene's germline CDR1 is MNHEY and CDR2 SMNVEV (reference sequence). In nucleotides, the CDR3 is TGTGCCAGCAGCCCGCCCAAAGGGGGCTGGAAGTTCTTC. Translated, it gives CASSPPKGGWKFF.

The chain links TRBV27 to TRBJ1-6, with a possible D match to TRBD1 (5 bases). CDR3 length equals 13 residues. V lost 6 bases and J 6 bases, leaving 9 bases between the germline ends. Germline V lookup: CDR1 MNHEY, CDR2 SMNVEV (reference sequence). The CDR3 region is CASRRDFNSPLHF. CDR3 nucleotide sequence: TGTGCCAGCAGGCGGGACTTTAATTCACCCCTCCACTTT.

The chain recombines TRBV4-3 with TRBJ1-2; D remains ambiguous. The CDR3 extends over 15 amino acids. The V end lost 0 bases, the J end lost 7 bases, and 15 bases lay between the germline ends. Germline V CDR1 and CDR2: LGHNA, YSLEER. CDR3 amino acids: CASSQDTEVVRGYTF. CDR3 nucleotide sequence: TGCGCCAGCAGCCAAGATACGGAAGTGGTTCGTGGCTACACCTTC.

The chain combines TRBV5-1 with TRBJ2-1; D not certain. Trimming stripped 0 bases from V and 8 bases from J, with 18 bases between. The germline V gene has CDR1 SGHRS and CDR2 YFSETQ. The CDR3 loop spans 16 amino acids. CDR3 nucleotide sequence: TGCGCCAGCAGCTTGGCCACAAACCCTGCAGGTGATGAGCAGTTCTTC. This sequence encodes CASSLATNPAGDEQFF. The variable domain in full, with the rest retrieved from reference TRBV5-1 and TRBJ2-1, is KAGVTQTPRYLIKTRGQQVTLSCSPISGHRSVSWYQQTPGQGLQFLFEYFSETQRNKGNFPGRFSGRQFSNSRSEMNVSTLELGDSALYLCASSLATNPAGDEQFFGPGTRLTVL.

This CDR3 reads CASSLGTGTGELFF. The CDR3 DNA follows: TGTGCCAGCAGCTTAGGGACGGGCACCGGGGAGCTGTTTTTT. The chain links TRBV7-9 to TRBJ2-2; D is unclear. Per germline, CDR1 SEHNR and CDR2 FQNEAQ (reference sequence). V was pared by 1 base and J by 4 bases, with 7 bases between. CDR3 length: 14 amino acids.

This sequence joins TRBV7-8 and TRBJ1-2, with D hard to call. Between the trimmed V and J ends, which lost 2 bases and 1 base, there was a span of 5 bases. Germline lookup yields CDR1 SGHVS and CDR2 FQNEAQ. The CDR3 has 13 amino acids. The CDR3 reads CASSLQDNYGYTF. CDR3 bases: TGTGCCAGCAGCTTACAAGATAACTATGGCTACACCTTC.

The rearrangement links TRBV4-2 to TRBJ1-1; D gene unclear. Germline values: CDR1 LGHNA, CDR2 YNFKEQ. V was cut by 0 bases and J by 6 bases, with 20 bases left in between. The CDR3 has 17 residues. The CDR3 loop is CASSQENLSLRPSEAFF. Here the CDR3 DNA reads TGTGCCAGCAGCCAAGAGAATTTGAGCCTACGCCCTTCTGAAGCTTTCTTT.

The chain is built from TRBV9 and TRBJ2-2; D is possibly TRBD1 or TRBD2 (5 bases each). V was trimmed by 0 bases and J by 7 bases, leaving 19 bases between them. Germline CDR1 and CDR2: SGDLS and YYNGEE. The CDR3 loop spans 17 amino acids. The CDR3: CASSVEGMGLAGGELFF. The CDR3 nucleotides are TGTGCCAGCAGCGTAGAGGGGATGGGTCTAGCTGGCGGGGAGCTGTTTTTT. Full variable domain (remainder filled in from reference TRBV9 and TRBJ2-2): DSGVTQTPKHLITATGQRVTLRCSPRSGDLSVYWYQQSLDQGLQFLIQYYNGEERAKGNILERFSAQQFPDLHSELNLSSLELGDSALYFCASSVEGMGLAGGELFFGEGSRLTVL.

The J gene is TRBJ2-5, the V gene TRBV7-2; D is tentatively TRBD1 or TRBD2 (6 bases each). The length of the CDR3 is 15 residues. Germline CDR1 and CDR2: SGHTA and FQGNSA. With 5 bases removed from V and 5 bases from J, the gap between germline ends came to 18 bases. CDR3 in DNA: TGTGCCAGCAGCCTCCGGGACTCAAGGGGGGAGACCCAGTACTTC. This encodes CASSLRDSRGETQYF.

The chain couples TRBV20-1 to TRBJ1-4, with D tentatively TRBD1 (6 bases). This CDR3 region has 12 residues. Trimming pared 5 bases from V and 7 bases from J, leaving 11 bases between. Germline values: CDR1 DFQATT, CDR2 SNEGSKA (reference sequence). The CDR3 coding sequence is TGCAGTGCTGGGGGCCATTCTGAAAAACTGTTTTTT. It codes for CSAGGHSEKLFF.

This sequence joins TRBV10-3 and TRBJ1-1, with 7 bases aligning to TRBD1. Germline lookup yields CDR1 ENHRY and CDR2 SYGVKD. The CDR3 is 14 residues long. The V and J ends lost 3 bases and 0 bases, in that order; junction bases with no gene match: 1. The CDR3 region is CAISEGGLNTEAFF. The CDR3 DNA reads TGTGCCATCAGTGAAGGGGGCCTGAACACTGAAGCTTTCTTT.

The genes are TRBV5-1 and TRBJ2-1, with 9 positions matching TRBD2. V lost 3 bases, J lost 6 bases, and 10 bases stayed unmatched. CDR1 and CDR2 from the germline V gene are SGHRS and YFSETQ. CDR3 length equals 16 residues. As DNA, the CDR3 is TGCGCCAGCAGCTGGCGGCGGCGGGGGGGCGGCAATGAGCAGTTCTTC. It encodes CASSWRRRGGGNEQFF.

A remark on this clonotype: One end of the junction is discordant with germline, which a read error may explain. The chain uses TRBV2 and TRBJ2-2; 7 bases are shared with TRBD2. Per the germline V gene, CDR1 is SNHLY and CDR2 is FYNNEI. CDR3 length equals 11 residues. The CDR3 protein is CASRRGSGELF. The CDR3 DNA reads TGTGCCAGCAGGCGGGGGAGCGGGGAGCTTTTT. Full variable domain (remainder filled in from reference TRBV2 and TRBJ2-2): EPEVTQTPSHQVTQMGQEVILRCVPISNHLYFYWYRQILGQKVEFLVSFYNNEISEKSEIFDDQFSVERPDGSNFTLKIRSTKLEDSAMYFCASRRGSGELFGEGSRLTVL.

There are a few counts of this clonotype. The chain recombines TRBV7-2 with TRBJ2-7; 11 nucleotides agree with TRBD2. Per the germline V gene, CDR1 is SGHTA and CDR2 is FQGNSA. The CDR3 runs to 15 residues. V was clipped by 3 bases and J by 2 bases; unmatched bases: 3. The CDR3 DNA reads TGTGCCAGCAGCTTTACTAGCGGGGGCCCCTACGAGCAGTACTTC. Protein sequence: CASSFTSGGPYEQYF.

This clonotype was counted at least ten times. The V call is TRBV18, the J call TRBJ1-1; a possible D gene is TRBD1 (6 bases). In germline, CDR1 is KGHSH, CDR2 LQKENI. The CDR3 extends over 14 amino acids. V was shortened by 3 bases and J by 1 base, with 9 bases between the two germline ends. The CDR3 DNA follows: TGTGCCAGCTCACCTCCGGGACAGAACACTGAAGCTTTCTTT. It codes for CASSPPGQNTEAFF.

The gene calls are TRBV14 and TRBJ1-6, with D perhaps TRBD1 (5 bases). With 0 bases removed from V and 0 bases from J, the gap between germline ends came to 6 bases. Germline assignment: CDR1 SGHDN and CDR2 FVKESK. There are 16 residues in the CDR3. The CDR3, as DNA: TGTGCCAGCAGCCAAGAAAGGGGCTCCTATAATTCACCCCTCCACTTT. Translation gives CASSQERGSYNSPLHF.

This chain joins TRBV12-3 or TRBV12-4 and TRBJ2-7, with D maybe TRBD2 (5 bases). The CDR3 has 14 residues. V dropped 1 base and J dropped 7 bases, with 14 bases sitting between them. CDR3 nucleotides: TGTGCCAGCAGTTTAGGTCATCTGAGGGAGGAGCAGTACTTC. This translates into CASSLGHLREEQYF.

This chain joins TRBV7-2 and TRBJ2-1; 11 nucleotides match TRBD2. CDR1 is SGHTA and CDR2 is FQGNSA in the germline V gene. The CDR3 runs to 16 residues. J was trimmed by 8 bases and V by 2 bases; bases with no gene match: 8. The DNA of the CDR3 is TGTGCCAGCAGCTTACGGGCTAGCGGGGGGTCCCATGAGCAGTTCTTC. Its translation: CASSLRASGGSHEQFF.